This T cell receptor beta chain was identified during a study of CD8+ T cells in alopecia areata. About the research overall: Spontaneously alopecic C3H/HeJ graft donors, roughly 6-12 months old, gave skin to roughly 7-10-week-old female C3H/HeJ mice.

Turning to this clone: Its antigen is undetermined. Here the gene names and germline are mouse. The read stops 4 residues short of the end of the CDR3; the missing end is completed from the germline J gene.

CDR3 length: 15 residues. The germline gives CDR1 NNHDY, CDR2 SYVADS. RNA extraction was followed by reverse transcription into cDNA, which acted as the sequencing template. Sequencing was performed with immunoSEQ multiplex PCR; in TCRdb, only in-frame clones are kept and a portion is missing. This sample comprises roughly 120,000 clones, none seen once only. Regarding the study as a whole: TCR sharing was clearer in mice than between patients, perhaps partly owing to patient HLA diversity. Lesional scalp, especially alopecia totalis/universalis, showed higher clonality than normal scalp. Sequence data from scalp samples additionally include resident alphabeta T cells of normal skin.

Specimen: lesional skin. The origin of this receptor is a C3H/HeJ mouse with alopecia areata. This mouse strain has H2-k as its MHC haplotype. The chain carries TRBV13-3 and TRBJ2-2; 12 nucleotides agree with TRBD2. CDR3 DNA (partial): TGTGCCAGCAGTCTGGGACTGGGGGGAGGCGGG. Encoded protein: CASSLGLGGGG. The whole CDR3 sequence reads CASSLGLGGGGQLYF.